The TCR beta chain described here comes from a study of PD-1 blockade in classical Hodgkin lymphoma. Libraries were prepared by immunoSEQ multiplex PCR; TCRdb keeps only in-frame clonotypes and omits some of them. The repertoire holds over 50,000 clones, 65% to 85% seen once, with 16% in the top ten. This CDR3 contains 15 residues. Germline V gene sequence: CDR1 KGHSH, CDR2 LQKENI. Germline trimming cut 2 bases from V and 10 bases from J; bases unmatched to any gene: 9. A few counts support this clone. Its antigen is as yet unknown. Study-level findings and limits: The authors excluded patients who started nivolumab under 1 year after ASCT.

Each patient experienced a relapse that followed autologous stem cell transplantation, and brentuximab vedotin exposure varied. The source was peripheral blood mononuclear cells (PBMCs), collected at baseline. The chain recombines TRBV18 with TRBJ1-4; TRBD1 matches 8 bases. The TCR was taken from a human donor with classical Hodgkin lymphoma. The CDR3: CASSPERTGLGKLFF. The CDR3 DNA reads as TGTGCCAGCTCACCAGAGCGGACAGGGTTGGGAAAACTGTTTTTT. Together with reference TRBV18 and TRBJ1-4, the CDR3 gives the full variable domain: NAGVMQNPRHLVRRRGQEARLRCSPMKGHSHVYWYRQLPEEGLKFMVYLQKENIIDESGMPKERFSAEFPKEGPSILRIQQVVRGDSAAYFCASSPERTGLGKLFFGSGTQLSVL.